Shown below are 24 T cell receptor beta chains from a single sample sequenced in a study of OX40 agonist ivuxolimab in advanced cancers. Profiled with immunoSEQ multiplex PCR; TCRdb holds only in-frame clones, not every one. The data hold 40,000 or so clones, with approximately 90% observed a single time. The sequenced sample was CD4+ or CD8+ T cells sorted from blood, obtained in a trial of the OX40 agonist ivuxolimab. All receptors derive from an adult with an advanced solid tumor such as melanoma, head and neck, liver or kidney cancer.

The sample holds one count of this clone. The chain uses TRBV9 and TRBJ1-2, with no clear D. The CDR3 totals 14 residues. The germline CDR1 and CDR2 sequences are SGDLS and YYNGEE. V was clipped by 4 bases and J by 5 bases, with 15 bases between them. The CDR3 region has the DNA TGTGCCAGCAGCCCCCATCCGGGGAGATATGGCTACACCTTC. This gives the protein CASSPHPGRYGYTF.

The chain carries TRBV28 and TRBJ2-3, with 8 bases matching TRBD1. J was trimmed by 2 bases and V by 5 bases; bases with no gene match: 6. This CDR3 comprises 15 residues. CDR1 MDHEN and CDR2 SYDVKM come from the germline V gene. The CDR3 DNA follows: TGTGCCAGCAGTCTTGGACAGGGTCTCACAGATACGCAGTATTTT. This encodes CASSLGQGLTDTQYF.

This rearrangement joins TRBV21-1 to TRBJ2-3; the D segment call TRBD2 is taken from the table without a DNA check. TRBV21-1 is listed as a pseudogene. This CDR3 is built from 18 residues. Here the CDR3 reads CARDPGTARPSGTDTQYF. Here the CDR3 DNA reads TGTGCCAGAGATCCCGGGACTGCACGCCCTTCGGGCACAGATACGCAGTATTTT.

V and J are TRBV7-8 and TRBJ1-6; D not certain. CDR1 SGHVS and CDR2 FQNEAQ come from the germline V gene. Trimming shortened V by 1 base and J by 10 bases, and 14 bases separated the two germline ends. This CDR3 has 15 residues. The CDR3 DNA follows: TGTGCCAGCAGCTTAGGTCCGGGCCCAGGCTCACCCCTCCACTTT. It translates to CASSLGPGPGSPLHF.

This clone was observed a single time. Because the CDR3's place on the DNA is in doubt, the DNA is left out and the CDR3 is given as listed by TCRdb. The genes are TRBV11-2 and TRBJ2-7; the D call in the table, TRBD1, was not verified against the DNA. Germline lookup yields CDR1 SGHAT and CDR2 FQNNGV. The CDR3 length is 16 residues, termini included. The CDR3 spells CASSASHGTALFWQYF.

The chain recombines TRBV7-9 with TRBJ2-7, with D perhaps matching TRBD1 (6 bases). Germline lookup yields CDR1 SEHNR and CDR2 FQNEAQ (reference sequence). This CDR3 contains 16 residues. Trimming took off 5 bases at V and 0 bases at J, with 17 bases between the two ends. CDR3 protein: CASSLPQGYSSYEQYF. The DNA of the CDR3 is TGTGCCAGCAGCCTTCCACAGGGTTACAGCTCCTACGAGCAGTACTTC. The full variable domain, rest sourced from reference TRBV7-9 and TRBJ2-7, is DTGVSQNPRHKITKRGQNVTFRCDPISEHNRLYWYRQTLGQGPEFLTYFQNEAQLEKSRLLSDRFSAERPKGSFSTLEIQRTEQGDSAMYLCASSLPQGYSSYEQYFGPGTRLTVT.

This chain's CDR3 is CASSGGTGNHQPQHF. The CDR3 DNA reads as TGTGCCAGCAGCGGTGGGACGGGGAACCATCAGCCCCAGCATTTT. The chain carries TRBV11-3 and TRBJ1-5, with D possibly matching TRBD1 (5 bases). The CDR3 is 15 amino acids. V gave up 5 bases and J gave up 5 bases, with 16 bases separating them. The germline V gene encodes CDR1 SGHNT and CDR2 YENEEA.

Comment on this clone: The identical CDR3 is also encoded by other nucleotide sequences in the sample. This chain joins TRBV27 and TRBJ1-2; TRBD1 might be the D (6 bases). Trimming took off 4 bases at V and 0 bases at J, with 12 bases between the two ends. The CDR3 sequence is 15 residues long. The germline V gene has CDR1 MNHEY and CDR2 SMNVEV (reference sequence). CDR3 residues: CASSSRQGTNYGYTF. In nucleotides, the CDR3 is TGTGCCAGCAGTTCCCGGCAGGGGACTAACTATGGCTACACCTTC.

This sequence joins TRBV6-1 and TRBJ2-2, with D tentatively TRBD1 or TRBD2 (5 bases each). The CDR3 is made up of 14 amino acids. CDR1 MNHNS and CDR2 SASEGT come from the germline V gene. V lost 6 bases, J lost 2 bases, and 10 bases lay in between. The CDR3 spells CASSSGPNTGELFF. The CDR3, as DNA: TGTGCCAGCAGCTCGGGGCCTAACACCGGGGAGCTGTTTTTT.

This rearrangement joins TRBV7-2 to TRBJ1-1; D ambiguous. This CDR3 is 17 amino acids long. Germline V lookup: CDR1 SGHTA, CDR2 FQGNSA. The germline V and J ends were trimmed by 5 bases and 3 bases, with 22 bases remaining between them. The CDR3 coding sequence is TGTGCCAGCAGCCAACCCTACCAGTGGTCCGGAGACACTGAAGCTTTCTTT. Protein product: CASSQPYQWSGDTEAFF.

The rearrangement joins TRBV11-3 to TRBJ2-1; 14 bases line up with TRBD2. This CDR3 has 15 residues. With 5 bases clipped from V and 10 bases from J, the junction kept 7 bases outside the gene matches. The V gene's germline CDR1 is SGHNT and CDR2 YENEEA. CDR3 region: CASSPTSGRAGEQFF. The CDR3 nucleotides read TGTGCCAGCAGCCCGACTAGCGGGAGGGCAGGGGAGCAGTTCTTC.

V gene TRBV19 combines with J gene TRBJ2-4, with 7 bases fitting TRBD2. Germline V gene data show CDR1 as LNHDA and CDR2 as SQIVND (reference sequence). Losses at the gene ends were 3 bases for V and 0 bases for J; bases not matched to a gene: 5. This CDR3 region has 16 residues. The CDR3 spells CASSMGRERAKNIQYF. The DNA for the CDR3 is TGTGCCAGTAGTATGGGGAGGGAGAGAGCCAAAAACATTCAGTACTTC.

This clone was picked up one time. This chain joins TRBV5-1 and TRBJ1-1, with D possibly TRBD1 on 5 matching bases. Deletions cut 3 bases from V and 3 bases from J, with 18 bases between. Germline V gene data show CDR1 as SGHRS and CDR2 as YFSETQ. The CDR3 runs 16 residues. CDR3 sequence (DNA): TGCGCCAGCAGCTCGTTTGATGGGACGCCCTACACTGAAGCTTTCTTT. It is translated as CASSSFDGTPYTEAFF.

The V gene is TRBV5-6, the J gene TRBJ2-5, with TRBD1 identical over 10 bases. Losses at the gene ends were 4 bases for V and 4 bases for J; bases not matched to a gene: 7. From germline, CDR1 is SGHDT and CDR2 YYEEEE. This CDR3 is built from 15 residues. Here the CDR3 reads CASSRRTGGGETQYF. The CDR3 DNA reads TGTGCCAGCAGCCGCCGGACAGGGGGAGGAGAGACCCAGTACTTC.

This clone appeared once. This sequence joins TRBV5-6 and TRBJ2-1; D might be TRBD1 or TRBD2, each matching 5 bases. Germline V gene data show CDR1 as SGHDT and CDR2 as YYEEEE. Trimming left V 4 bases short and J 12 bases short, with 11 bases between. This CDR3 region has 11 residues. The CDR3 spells CASSDSGGQFF. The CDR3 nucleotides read TGTGCCAGCAGCGACAGCGGTGGGCAGTTCTTC. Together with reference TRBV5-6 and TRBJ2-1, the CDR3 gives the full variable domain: DAGVTQSPTHLIKTRGQQVTLRCSPKSGHDTVSWYQQALGQGPQFIFQYYEEEERQRGNFPDRFSGHQFPNYSSELNVNALLLGDSALYLCASSDSGGQFFGPGTRLTVL.

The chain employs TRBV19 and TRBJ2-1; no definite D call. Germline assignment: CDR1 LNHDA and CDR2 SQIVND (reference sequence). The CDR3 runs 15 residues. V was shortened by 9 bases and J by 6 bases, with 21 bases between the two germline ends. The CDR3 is CASTVTATVGNEQFF. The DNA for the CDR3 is TGTGCCAGCACAGTTACGGCTACGGTCGGCAATGAGCAGTTCTTC. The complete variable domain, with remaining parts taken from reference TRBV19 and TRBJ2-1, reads DGGITQSPKYLFRKEGQNVTLSCEQNLNHDAMYWYRQDPGQGLRLIYYSQIVNDFQKGDIAEGYSVSREKKESFPLTVTSAQKNPTAFYLCASTVTATVGNEQFFGPGTRLTVL.

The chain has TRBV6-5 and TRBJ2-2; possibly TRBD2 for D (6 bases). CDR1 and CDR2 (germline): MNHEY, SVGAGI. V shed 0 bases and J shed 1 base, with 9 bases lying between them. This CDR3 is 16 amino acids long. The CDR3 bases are TGTGCCAGCAGTTACTCGGGAGCGGGGAACACCGGGGAGCTGTTTTTT. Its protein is CASSYSGAGNTGELFF.

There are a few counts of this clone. In nucleotides, the CDR3 is TGTGCCAGCAGAGGAGGTGCCACCATATATTTT. Translating it yields CASRGGATIYF. The chain uses TRBV6-1 and TRBJ1-3; D is unclear. CDR3 length equals 11 residues. Germline V CDR1 and CDR2: MNHNS, SASEGT. Trimming shortened V by 6 bases and J by 9 bases, and 9 bases separated the two germline ends.

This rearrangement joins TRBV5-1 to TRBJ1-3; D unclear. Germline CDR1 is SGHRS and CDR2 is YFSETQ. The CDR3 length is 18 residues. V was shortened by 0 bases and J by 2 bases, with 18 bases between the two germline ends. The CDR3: CASSLGSLVGRAGNTIYF. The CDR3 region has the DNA TGCGCCAGCAGCTTGGGCTCTCTTGTCGGGCGTGCTGGAAACACCATATATTTT. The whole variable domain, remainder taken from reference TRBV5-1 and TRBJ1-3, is KAGVTQTPRYLIKTRGQQVTLSCSPISGHRSVSWYQQTPGQGLQFLFEYFSETQRNKGNFPGRFSGRQFSNSRSEMNVSTLELGDSALYLCASSLGSLVGRAGNTIYFGEGSWLTVV.

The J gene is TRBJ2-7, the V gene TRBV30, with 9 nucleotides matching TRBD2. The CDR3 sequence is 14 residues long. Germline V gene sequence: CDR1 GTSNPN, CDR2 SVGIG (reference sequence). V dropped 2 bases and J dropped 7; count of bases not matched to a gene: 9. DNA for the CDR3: TGTGCCTGGAGTATACTAGCGGGCCATTGGGAGCAGTACTTC. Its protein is CAWSILAGHWEQYF.

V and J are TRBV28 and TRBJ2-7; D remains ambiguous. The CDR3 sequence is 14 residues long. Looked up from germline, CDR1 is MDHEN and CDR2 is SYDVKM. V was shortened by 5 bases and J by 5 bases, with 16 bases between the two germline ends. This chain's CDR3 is CASSQSWKGNEQYF. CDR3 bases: TGTGCCAGCAGTCAGAGTTGGAAGGGTAACGAGCAGTACTTC.

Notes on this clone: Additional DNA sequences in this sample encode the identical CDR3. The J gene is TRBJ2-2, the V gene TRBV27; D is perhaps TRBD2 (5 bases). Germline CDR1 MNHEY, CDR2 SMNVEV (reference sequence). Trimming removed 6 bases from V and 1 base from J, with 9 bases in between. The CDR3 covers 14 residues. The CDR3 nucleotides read TGTGCCAGCAGGGCACGGGGGAACACCGGGGAGCTGTTTTTT. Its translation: CASRARGNTGELFF.

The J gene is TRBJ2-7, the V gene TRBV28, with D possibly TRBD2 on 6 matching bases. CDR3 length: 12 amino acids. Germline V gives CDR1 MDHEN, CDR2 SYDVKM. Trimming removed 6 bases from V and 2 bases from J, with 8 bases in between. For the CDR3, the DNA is TGTGCCAGCAGGACTAGGACCTACGAGCAGTACTTC. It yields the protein CASRTRTYEQYF. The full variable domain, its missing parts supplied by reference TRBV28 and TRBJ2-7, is DVKVTQSSRYLVKRTGEKVFLECVQDMDHENMFWYRQDPGLGLRLIYFSYDVKMKEKGDIPEGYSVSREKKERFSLILESASTNQTSMYLCASRTRTYEQYFGPGTRLTVT.

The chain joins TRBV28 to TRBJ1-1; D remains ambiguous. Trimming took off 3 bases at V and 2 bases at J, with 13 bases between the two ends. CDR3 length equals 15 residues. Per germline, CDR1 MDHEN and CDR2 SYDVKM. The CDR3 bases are TGTGCCAGCAGTTTCCCTCTGGGTCCTAACACTGAAGCTTTCTTT. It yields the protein CASSFPLGPNTEAFF.